This T cell receptor (beta chain) appears in the sequencing data of a study of beta chain features in type 1 diabetes. Study-level findings and limits: Patients with Type 1 diabetes showed moderately but significantly shorter TCRB CDR3s in all four CD4+ subsets. Using cDNA template may skew counts toward highly expressing activated cells. A greater similarity of naive, central memory and Treg TCRB repertoires was seen among patients than among healthy donors.

On this clone: Its antigen remains unknown.

Sorted cells reached over 95% purity in every population. The CDR3 runs 15 residues. Germline CDR1 is LGHNT and CDR2 is FRNRAP. The J segment lost 7 bases and the V segment lost 2 bases, leaving 6 bases of the junction unmatched. The authors reverse transcribed all of the isolated RNA, so sequencing captured expressed TCRB transcripts. Some clones are missing from TCRdb's copy, which holds only in-frame ones; the method was immunoSEQ multiplex PCR. The sample has 150,000 to 200,000 clones, 7.5% to 10% seen once. Sequencing input: central memory CD4+ T cells from blood. The chain recombines TRBV12-5 with TRBJ2-1; 9 bases fit TRBD2. The receptor's source is a young woman in good health. CDR3 in DNA: TGTGCTAGTGGTTTGAGTTTAGCGGGAGTGAATGAGCAGTTCTTC. Translating gives CASGLSLAGVNEQFF.